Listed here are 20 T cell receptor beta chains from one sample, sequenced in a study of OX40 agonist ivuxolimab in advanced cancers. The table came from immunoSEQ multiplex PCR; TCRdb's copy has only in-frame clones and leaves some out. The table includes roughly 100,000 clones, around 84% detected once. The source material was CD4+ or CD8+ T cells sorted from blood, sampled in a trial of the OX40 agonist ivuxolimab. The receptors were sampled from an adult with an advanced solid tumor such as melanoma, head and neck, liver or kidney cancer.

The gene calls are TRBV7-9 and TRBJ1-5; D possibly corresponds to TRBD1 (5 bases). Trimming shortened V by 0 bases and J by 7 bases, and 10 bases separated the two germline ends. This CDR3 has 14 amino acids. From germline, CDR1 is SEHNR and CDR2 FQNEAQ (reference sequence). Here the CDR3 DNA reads TGTGCCAGCAGCTTAGCCGAGGGGCGGCAGCCCCAGCATTTT. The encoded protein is CASSLAEGRQPQHF. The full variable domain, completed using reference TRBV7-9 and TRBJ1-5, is DTGVSQNPRHKITKRGQNVTFRCDPISEHNRLYWYRQTLGQGPEFLTYFQNEAQLEKSRLLSDRFSAERPKGSFSTLEIQRTEQGDSAMYLCASSLAEGRQPQHFGDGTRLSIL.

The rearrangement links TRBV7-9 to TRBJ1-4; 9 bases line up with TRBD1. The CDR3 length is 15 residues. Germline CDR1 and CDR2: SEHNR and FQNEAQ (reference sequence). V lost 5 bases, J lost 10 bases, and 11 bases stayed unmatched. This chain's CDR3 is CASSPAGTGNGKLFF. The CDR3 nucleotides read TGTGCCAGCAGCCCCGCCGGGACAGGGAACGGAAAACTGTTTTTT.

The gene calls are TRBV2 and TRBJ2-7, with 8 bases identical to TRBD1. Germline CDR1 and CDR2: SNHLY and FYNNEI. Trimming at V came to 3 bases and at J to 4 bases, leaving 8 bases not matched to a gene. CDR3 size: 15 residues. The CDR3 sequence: CASSDVRQGAYEQYV. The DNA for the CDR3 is TGTGCCAGCAGTGATGTAAGGCAGGGGGCGTACGAGCAGTACGTC.

DNA of the CDR3: TGCGCCAGCAGCGGGGGGACAGGGTTAAACCACGAGCAGTACTTC. Amino acids: CASSGGTGLNHEQYF. The J gene is TRBJ2-7, the V gene TRBV5-1, with 9 bases matching TRBD1. The CDR3 consists of 15 residues. Germline CDR1 is SGHRS and CDR2 is YFSETQ. The V segment lost 4 bases and the J segment 5 bases; nucleotides outside the gene matches: 10.

The CDR3 nucleotides are TGTGCCAGCAGCTTGGGGCAGGGGGGGACAGATACGCAGTATTTT. Protein: CASSLGQGGTDTQYF. The chain uses TRBV11-3 and TRBJ2-3; D might be TRBD1 or TRBD2, each matching 7 bases. V was cut by 3 bases and J by 3 bases, with 13 bases left in between. The CDR3 runs 15 residues. Germline CDR1 SGHNT, CDR2 YENEEA.

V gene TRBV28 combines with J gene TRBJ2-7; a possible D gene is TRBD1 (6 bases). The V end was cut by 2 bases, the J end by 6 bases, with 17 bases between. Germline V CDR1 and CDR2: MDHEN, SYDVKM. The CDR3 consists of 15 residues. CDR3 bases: TGTGCCAGCAGTTTAAGCGCACAGGGTTGGGGCGAGCAGTACGTC. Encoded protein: CASSLSAQGWGEQYV.

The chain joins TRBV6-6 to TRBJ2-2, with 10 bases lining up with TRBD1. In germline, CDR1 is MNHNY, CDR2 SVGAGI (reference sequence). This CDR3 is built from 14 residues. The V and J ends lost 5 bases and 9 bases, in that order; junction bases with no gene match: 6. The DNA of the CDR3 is TGTGCCAGCAGTAAGGACAGGGGGAGCCGGGAGCTGTTTTTT. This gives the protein CASSKDRGSRELFF.

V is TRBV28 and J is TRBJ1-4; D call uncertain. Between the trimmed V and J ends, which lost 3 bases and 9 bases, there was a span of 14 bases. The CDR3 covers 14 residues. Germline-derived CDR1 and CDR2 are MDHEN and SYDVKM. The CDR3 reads CASSFGKGAQKLFF. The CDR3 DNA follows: TGTGCCAGCAGTTTCGGGAAGGGTGCTCAAAAACTGTTTTTT.

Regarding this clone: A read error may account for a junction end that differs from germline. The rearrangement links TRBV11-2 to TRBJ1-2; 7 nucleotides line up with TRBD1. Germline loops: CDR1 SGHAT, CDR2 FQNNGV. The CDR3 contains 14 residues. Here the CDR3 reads CASTLRGPDYGYTF. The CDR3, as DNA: TGTGCCAGCACCTTAAGGGGGCCAGACTATGGCTACACCTTC.

The CDR3: CASSYSSGDSPLHF. CDR3 nucleotides: TGTGCCAGCAGTTACTCGAGCGGGGATTCACCCCTCCACTTT. The genes are TRBV6-5 and TRBJ1-6; D gene ambiguous. V lost 0 bases to trimming and J lost 8 bases, with 8 bases between them. CDR1 MNHEY and CDR2 SVGAGI come from the germline V gene. This CDR3 comprises 14 residues.

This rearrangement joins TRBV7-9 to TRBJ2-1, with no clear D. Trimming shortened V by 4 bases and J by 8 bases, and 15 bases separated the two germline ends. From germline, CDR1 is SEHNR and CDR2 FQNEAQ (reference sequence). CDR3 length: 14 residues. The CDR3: CASSSFQSVHEQFF. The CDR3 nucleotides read TGTGCCAGCAGCTCCTTCCAGTCGGTTCATGAGCAGTTCTTC.

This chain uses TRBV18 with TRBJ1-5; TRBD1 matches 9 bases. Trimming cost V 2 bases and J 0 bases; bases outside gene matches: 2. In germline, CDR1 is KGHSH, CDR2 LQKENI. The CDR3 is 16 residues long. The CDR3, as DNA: TGTGCCAGCTCACCAACAGGGGGCCTTAGCAATCAGCCCCAGCATTTT. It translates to CASSPTGGLSNQPQHF.

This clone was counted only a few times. This CDR3 is CASSPGTTNTGELFF. The CDR3 DNA sequence: TGTGCCAGCAGCCCCGGGACAACGAACACCGGGGAGCTGTTTTTT. V usage is TRBV7-7 and J usage is TRBJ2-2; possibly TRBD1 for D (6 bases). V shed 5 bases and J shed 0 bases, with 10 bases lying between them. Germline V CDR1 and CDR2: SSHAT, FNYEAQ (reference sequence). This CDR3 contains 15 residues.

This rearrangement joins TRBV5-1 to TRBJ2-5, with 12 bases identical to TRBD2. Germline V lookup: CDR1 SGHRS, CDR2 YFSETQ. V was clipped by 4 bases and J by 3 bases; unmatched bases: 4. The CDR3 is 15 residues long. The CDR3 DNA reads TGCGCCAGCAGCCCCCGACTAGCGGGGGAAGAGACCCAGTACTTC. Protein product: CASSPRLAGEETQYF.

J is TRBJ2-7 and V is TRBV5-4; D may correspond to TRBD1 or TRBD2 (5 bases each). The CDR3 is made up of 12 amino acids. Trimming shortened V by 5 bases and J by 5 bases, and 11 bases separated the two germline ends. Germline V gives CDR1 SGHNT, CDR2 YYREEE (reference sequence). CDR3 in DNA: TGTGCCAGCAGTCGTGAGGGGAACGAGCAGTACTTC. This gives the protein CASSREGNEQYF.

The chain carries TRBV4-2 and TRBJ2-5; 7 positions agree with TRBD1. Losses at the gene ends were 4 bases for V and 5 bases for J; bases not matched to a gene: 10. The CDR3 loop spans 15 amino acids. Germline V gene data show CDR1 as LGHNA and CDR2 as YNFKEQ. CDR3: CASSRNGQVRETQYF. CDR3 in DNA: TGTGCCAGCAGCCGGAACGGACAGGTTAGGGAGACCCAGTACTTC.

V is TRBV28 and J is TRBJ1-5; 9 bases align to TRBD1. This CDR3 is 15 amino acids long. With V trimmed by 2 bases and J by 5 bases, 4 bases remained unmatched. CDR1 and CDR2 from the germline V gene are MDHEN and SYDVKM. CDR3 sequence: CASSLAGQGYQPQHF. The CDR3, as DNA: TGTGCCAGCAGTTTAGCGGGACAGGGCTATCAGCCCCAGCATTTT. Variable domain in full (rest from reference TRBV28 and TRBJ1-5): DVKVTQSSRYLVKRTGEKVFLECVQDMDHENMFWYRQDPGLGLRLIYFSYDVKMKEKGDIPEGYSVSREKKERFSLILESASTNQTSMYLCASSLAGQGYQPQHFGDGTRLSIL.

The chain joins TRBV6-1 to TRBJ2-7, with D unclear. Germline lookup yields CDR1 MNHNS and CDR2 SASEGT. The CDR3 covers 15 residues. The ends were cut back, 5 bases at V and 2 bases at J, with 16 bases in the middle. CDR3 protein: CASSITHAGPYEQYF. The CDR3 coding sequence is TGTGCCAGCAGTATTACGCACGCCGGGCCCTACGAGCAGTACTTC.

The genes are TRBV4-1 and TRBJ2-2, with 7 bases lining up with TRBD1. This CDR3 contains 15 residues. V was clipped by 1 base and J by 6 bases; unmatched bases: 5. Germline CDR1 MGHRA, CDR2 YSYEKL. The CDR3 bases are TGCGCCAGCAGCCAAGGACAGGGAAGGTCCGGGGAGCTGTTTTTT. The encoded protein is CASSQGQGRSGELFF.

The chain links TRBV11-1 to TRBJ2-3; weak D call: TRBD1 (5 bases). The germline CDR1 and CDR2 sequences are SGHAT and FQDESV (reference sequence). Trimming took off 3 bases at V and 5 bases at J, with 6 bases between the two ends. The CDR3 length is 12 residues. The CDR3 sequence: CASSLGLDTQYF. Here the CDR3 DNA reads TGTGCCAGCAGCTTGGGGCTAGATACGCAGTATTTT.